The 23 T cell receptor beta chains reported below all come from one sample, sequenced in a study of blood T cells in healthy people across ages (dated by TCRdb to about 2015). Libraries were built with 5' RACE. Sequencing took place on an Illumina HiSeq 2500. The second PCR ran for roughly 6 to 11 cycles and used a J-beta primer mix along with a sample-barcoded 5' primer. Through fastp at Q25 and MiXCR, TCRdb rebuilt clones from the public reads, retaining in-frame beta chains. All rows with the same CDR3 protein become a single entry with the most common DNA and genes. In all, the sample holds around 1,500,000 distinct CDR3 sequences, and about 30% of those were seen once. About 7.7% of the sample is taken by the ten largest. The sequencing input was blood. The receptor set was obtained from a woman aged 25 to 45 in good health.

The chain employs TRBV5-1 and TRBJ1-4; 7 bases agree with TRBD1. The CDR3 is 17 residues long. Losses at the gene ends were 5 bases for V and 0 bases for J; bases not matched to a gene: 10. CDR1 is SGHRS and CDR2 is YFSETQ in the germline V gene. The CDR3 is CASSSGEGGSTNEKLFF. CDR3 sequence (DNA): TGCGCCAGCAGTTCCGGGGAAGGGGGCTCAACTAATGAAAAACTGTTTTTT. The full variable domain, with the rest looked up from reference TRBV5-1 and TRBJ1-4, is KAGVTQTPRYLIKTRGQQVTLSCSPISGHRSVSWYQQTPGQGLQFLFEYFSETQRNKGNFPGRFSGRQFSNSRSEMNVSTLELGDSALYLCASSSGEGGSTNEKLFFGSGTQLSVL.

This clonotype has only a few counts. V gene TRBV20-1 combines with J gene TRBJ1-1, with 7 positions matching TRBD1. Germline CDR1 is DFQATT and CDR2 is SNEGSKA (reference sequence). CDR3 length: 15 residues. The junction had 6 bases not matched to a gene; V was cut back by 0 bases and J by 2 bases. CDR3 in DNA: TGCAGTGCTAGAGATGTAGGGGGCGGCAACACTGAAGCTTTCTTT. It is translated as CSARDVGGGNTEAFF.

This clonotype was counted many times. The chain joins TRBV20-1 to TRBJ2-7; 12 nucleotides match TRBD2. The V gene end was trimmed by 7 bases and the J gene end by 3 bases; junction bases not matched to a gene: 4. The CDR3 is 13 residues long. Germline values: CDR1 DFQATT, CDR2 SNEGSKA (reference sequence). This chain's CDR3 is CSVSLAGGYEQYF. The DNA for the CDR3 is TGCAGTGTTTCACTAGCGGGGGGCTACGAGCAGTACTTC.

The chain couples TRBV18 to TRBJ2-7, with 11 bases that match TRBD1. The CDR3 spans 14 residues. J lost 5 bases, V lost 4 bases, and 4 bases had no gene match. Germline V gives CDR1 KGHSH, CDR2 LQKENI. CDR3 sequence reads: CASSHRDRGNEQYF. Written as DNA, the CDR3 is TGTGCCAGCTCACACCGGGACAGGGGGAACGAGCAGTACTTC.

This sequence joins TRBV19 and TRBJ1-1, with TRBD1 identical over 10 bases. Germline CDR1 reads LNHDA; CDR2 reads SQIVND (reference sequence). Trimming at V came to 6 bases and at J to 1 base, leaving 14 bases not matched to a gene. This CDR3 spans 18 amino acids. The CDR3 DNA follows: TGTGCCAGTAGATCCCGTCCGGGACAGGGGAGCGCGAACACTGAAGCTTTCTTT. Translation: CASRSRPGQGSANTEAFF.

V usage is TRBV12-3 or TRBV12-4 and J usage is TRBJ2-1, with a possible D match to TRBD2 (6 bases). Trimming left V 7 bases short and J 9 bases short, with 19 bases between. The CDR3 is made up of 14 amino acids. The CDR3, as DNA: TGTGCCAGCAACGGGCGGGGCGATGTCGGTGAGCAGTTCTTC. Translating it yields CASNGRGDVGEQFF.

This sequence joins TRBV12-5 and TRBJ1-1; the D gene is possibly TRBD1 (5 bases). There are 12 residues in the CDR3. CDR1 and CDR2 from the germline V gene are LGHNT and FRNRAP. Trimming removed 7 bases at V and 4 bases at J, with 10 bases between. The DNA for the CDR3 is TGTGCTAGTGTCGGGGCAGGCACTGAAGCTTTCTTT. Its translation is CASVGAGTEAFF.

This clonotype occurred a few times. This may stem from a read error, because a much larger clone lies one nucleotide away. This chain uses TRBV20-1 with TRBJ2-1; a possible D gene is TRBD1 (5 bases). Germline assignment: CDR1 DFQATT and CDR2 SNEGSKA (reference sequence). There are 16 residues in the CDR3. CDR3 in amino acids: CGAPMRSGSGYNEQFF. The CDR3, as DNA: TGCGGTGCTCCGATGCGGTCAGGGTCGGGTTACAATGAGCAGTTCTTC.

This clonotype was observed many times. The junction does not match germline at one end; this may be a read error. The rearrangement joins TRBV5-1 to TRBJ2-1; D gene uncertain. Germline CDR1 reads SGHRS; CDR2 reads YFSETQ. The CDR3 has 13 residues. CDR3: CASSSSSYNEQFF. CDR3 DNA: TGTGCCAGCAGTTCCAGCTCCTACAATGAGCAGTTCTTC.

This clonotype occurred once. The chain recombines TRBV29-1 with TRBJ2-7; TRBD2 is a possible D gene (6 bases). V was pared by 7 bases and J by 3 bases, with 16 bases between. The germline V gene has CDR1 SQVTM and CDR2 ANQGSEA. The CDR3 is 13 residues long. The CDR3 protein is CSARSGELYEQYF. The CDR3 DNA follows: TGCAGCGCCCGTTCGGGGGAGCTCTACGAGCAGTACTTC.

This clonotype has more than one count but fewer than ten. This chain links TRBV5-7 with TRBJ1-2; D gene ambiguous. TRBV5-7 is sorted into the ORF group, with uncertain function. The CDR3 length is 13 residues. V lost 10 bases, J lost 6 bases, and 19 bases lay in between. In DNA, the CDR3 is TGTGCCGGCCGGGCGGGGATGCCAGATGGCTACACCTTC. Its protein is CAGRAGMPDGYTF.

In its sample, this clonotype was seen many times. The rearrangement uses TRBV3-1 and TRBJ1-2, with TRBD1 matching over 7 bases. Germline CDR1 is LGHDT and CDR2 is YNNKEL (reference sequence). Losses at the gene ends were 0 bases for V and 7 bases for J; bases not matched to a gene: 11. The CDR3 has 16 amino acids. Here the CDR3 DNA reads TGTGCCAGCAGCCAAGATCCGGGACAGTCTTTTGGTGGCTACACCTTC. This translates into CASSQDPGQSFGGYTF.

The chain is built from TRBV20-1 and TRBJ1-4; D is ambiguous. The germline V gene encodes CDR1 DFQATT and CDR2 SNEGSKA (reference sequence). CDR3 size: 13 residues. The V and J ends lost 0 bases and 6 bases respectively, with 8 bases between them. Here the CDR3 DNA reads TGCAGTGCTAGAGATGGCGGGTATGAAAAACTGTTTTTT. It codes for CSARDGGYEKLFF.

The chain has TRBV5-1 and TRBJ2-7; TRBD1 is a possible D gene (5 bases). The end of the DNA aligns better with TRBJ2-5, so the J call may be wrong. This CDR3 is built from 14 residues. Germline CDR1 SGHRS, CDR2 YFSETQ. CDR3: CASSLGRVEETQYF. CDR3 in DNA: TGCGCCAGCAGCCTGGGCAGGGTGGAAGAGACCCAGTACTTC.

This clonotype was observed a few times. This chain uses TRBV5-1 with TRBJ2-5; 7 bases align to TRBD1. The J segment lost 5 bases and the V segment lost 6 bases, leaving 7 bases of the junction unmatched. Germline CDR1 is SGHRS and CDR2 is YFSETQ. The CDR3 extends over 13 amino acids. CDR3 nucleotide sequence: TGCGCCAGCAATCCGGGACAGTATGAGACCCAGTACTTC. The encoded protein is CASNPGQYETQYF.

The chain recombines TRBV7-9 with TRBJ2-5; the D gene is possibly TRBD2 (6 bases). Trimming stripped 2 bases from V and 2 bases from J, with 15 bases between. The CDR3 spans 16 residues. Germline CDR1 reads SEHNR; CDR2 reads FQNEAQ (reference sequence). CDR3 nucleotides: TGTGCCAGCAGCTTACGGGGAGGAGGGGCACAAGAGACCCAGTACTTC. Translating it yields CASSLRGGGAQETQYF.

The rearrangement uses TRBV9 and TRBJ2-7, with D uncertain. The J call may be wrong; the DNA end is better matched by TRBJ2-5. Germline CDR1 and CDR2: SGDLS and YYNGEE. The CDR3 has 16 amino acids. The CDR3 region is CASSVGVGVPQETQYF. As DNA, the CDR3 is TGTGCCAGCAGCGTAGGGGTTGGGGTCCCCCAAGAGACCCAGTACTTC.

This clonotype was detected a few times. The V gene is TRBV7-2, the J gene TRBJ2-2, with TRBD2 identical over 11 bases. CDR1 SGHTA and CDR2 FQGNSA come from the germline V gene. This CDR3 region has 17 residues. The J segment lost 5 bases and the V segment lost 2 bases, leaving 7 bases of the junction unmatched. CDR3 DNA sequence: TGTGCCAGCAGCTTACCCCGGACTAGCGGGCGAACCGGGGAGCTGTTTTTT. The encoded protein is CASSLPRTSGRTGELFF.

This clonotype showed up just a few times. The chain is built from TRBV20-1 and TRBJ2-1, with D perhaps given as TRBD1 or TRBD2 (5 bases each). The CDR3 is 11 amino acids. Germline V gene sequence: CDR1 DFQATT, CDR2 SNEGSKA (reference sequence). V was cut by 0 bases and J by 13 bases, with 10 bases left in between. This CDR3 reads CSARDEGRQFF. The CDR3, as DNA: TGCAGTGCTAGAGATGAGGGGCGACAGTTCTTC.

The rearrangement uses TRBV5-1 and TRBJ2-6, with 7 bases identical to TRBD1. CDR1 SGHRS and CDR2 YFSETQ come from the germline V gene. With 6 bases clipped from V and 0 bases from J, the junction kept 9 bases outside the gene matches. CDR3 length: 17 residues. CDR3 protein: CASTTGTVNSGANVLTF. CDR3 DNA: TGCGCCAGCACCACGGGGACAGTCAACTCTGGGGCCAACGTCCTGACTTTC.

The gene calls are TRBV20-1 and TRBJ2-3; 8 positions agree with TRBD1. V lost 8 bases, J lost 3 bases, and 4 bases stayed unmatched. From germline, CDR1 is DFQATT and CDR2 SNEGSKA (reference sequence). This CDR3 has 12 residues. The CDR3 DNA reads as TGCAGTACGAGGACAGGGACAGATACGCAGTATTTT. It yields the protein CSTRTGTDTQYF.

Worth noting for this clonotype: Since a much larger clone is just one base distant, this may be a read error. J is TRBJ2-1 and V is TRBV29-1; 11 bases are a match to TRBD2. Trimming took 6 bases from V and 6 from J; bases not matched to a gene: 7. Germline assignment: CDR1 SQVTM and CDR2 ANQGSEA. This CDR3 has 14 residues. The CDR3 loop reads CSVTSGGGCNEQFF. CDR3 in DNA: TGCAGCGTCACTAGCGGGGGAGGCTGCAATGAGCAGTTCTTC.

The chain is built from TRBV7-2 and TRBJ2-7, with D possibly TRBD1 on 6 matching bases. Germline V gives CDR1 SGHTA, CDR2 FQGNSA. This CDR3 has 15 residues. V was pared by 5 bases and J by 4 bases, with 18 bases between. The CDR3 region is CASSTGQPGRYEQYF. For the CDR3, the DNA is TGTGCCAGCAGCACTGGACAGCCTGGTCGGTACGAGCAGTACTTC.